The 23 T cell receptor beta chains below come from one sample, sequenced in a study of response to subunit inactivated influenza vaccine. TCRdb reprocessed the RT-PCR reads with MiXCR, giving one entry per CDR3 protein. Of about 700,000 distinct CDR3 sequences in the sample, over 11% were seen once. This material consisted of PBMCs from blood, taken approximately 15 days before vaccination. All receptors derive from a man aged 45 to 65 who received an inactivated influenza vaccine.

The J gene is TRBJ2-7, the V gene TRBV6-4; 13 positions agree with TRBD2. CDR1 and CDR2 from the germline V gene are MRHNA and SNTAGT. Losses at the gene ends were 6 bases for V and 0 bases for J; bases not matched to a gene: 5. The CDR3 has 16 residues. This CDR3 is CASRRLAGGSSYEQYF. CDR3 DNA sequence: TGTGCCAGCAGGAGACTAGCGGGGGGAAGCTCCTACGAGCAGTACTTC.

Only a few counts were recorded for this clonotype. The chain recombines TRBV30 with TRBJ2-7; D possibly uses TRBD1 or TRBD2 (5 bases each). The V end was cut by 2 bases, the J end by 5 bases, with 13 bases between. The CDR3 totals 13 residues. Germline-derived CDR1 and CDR2 are GTSNPN and SVGIG (reference sequence). DNA for the CDR3: TGTGCCTGGAGTTTGGGGGTTCTCAACGAGCAGTACTTC. Translated: CAWSLGVLNEQYF.

The chain employs TRBV18 and TRBJ2-7; 9 bases align to TRBD1. Germline V gene data show CDR1 as KGHSH and CDR2 as LQKENI. Losses at the gene ends were 0 bases for V and 4 bases for J; bases not matched to a gene: 4. CDR3 length equals 15 residues. The chain's CDR3 is CASSPPGDRVYEQYF. The CDR3 DNA reads TGTGCCAGCTCACCACCGGGGGACAGGGTATACGAGCAGTACTTC.

This clonotype was seen ten or more times. The gene calls are TRBV2 and TRBJ2-5; D gene uncertain. The germline V gene has CDR1 SNHLY and CDR2 FYNNEI. Trimming cost V 4 bases and J 4 bases, with 22 bases left between them. The CDR3 has 17 residues. For the CDR3, the DNA is TGTGCCAGCAGTGGGTCCTTCATTGGAAAGACTGGAGAGACCCAGTACTTC. Translating gives CASSGSFIGKTGETQYF. The entire variable domain, with the rest obtained from reference TRBV2 and TRBJ2-5, is as follows: EPEVTQTPSHQVTQMGQEVILRCVPISNHLYFYWYRQILGQKVEFLVSFYNNEISEKSEIFDDQFSVERPDGSNFTLKIRSTKLEDSAMYFCASSGSFIGKTGETQYFGPGTRLLVL.

This clonotype has just a few counts. The rearrangement uses TRBV20-1 and TRBJ2-3; 9 nucleotides agree with TRBD2. This CDR3 spans 16 amino acids. In germline, CDR1 is DFQATT, CDR2 SNEGSKA (reference sequence). Unmatched junction bases numbered 10, after V lost 6 bases and J lost 0 bases. Here the CDR3 DNA reads TGCAGTGCCACCATAAGCGGGGGGCTTAGCACAGATACGCAGTATTTT. Translating gives CSATISGGLSTDTQYF.

This clonotype was found a few times. The chain has TRBV4-3 and TRBJ2-7; either TRBD1 or TRBD2 may fit D (5 bases each). With 0 bases removed from V and 0 bases from J, the gap between germline ends came to 12 bases. This CDR3 spans 16 amino acids. Germline CDR1 is LGHNA and CDR2 is YSLEER. CDR3 nucleotide sequence: TGCGCCAGCAGCCAAGATCCCACAGGACTCTCCTACGAGCAGTACTTC. This translates into CASSQDPTGLSYEQYF.

The rearrangement joins TRBV7-6 to TRBJ2-1; 12 positions agree with TRBD2. This CDR3 is 17 amino acids long. The trim removed 3 bases at V and 6 bases at J, leaving 9 bases unmatched. Germline V gene data show CDR1 as SGHVS and CDR2 as FNYEAQ. CDR3 protein: CASSFRPGGLAGNEQFF. In DNA form, the CDR3 reads TGTGCCAGCAGCTTTAGACCGGGGGGACTAGCGGGCAATGAGCAGTTCTTC.

The rearrangement uses TRBV28 and TRBJ2-7, with D uncertain. In germline, CDR1 is MDHEN, CDR2 SYDVKM. The length of the CDR3 is 13 residues. Trimming stripped 5 bases from V and 2 bases from J, with 10 bases between. CDR3 region: CASSVRQTYEQYF. The CDR3 region has the DNA TGTGCCAGCAGTGTTCGGCAGACCTACGAGCAGTACTTC. Combining the CDR3 with reference TRBV28 and TRBJ2-7 gives the whole variable domain DVKVTQSSRYLVKRTGEKVFLECVQDMDHENMFWYRQDPGLGLRLIYFSYDVKMKEKGDIPEGYSVSREKKERFSLILESASTNQTSMYLCASSVRQTYEQYFGPGTRLTVT.

Concerning this clonotype: This sequence is one base from a far larger clone and is likely a read error. The chain combines TRBV12-3 or TRBV12-4 with TRBJ1-1; D is ambiguous. The length of the CDR3 is 11 residues. Trimming shortened V by 5 bases and J by 5 bases, and 6 bases separated the two germline ends. CDR3 residues: CASSRVTEAFF. As DNA, the CDR3 is TGTGCCAGCAGTAGGGTAACTGAAGCTTTCTTT.

V usage is TRBV7-8 and J usage is TRBJ2-3; 7 nucleotides match TRBD2. Germline V gives CDR1 SGHVS, CDR2 FQNEAQ. J lost 3 bases, V lost 5 bases, and 8 bases had no gene match. The CDR3 sequence is 15 residues long. This CDR3 reads CASSSRDYGTDTQYF. DNA of the CDR3: TGTGCCAGCAGCAGCCGGGACTACGGTACAGATACGCAGTATTTT.

The V and J genes are TRBV5-1 and TRBJ1-6; tentative D call: TRBD1 (5 bases). Trimming shortened V by 1 base and J by 9 bases, and 11 bases separated the two germline ends. The CDR3 contains 14 residues. Germline CDR1 reads SGHRS; CDR2 reads YFSETQ. CDR3 DNA sequence: TGCGCCAGCAGCTTGCAGGGCGATGCTTCACCCCTCCACTTT. Translated: CASSLQGDASPLHF.

The V and J genes are TRBV11-2 and TRBJ1-6; 10 nucleotides line up with TRBD1. Germline CDR1 reads SGHAT; CDR2 reads FQNNGV. This CDR3 comprises 15 residues. Losses at the gene ends were 4 bases for V and 10 bases for J; bases not matched to a gene: 7. In DNA, the CDR3 is TGTGCCAGCAGCTCGGGACAGGGGTTCGGGTCACCCCTCCACTTT. This encodes CASSSGQGFGSPLHF.

The chain links TRBV15 to TRBJ2-4; the match to TRBD1 covers 9 bases. Germline V gives CDR1 LNHNV, CDR2 YYDKDF (reference sequence). Trimming removed 2 bases from V and 7 bases from J; junction bases left unmatched: 9. The CDR3 contains 16 residues. CDR3 nucleotide sequence: TGTGCCACCAGCAGATGGAGACAGGGGGATAATAACATTCAGTACTTC. Translated, it gives CATSRWRQGDNNIQYF.

This clonotype was detected many times. This chain links TRBV5-1 with TRBJ1-1; D remains unclear. This CDR3 has 14 amino acids. Trimming stripped 1 base from V and 0 bases from J, with 7 bases between. Per the germline V gene, CDR1 is SGHRS and CDR2 is YFSETQ. The CDR3 DNA is TGCGCCAGCAGCTTGTACCGTGTGAACACTGAAGCTTTCTTT. This gives the protein CASSLYRVNTEAFF. The whole variable domain, remainder taken from reference TRBV5-1 and TRBJ1-1, is KAGVTQTPRYLIKTRGQQVTLSCSPISGHRSVSWYQQTPGQGLQFLFEYFSETQRNKGNFPGRFSGRQFSNSRSEMNVSTLELGDSALYLCASSLYRVNTEAFFGQGTRLTVV.

This clonotype was detected only a few times. The rearrangement uses TRBV12-3 or TRBV12-4 and TRBJ2-7; 7 positions match TRBD1. Germline trimming cut 6 bases from V and 5 bases from J; bases unmatched to any gene: 16. The CDR3 is 16 amino acids. The CDR3 loop reads CASRTTDRANPHEQYF. The DNA for the CDR3 is TGTGCCAGCAGAACTACCGACAGGGCGAATCCTCACGAGCAGTACTTC.

This clonotype has only a few counts. The chain links TRBV5-1 to TRBJ1-1; 11 bases match TRBD1. The germline CDR1 and CDR2 sequences are SGHRS and YFSETQ. The V and J ends lost 0 bases and 1 base, in that order; junction bases with no gene match: 2. The CDR3 sequence is 16 residues long. CDR3 coding DNA: TGCGCCAGCAGCTTGGTTGGGACAGGGGGGAACACTGAAGCTTTCTTT. Protein: CASSLVGTGGNTEAFF.

This rearrangement joins TRBV29-1 to TRBJ2-1; D gene unclear. V was trimmed by 1 base and J by 7 bases, leaving 14 bases between them. This CDR3 is built from 14 residues. CDR1 is SQVTM, CDR2 ANQGSEA, per germline. CDR3 bases: TGCAGCGTTGAAGTCCGAGTCCCATTTAATGAGCAGTTCTTC. It specifies CSVEVRVPFNEQFF.

This clonotype came up many times. V usage is TRBV5-1 and J usage is TRBJ2-1; D may be TRBD1 (6 bases). This CDR3 comprises 15 residues. Germline V gene sequence: CDR1 SGHRS, CDR2 YFSETQ. V was cut by 0 bases and J by 6 bases, with 13 bases left in between. The CDR3 here is CASSLVGQRGNEQFF. CDR3 in DNA: TGCGCCAGCAGCTTGGTGGGACAAAGAGGCAATGAGCAGTTCTTC.

This clonotype occurred a few times. The chain is built from TRBV12-3 or TRBV12-4 and TRBJ1-1; 9 bases align to TRBD1. With V trimmed by 3 bases and J by 5 bases, 13 bases remained unmatched. The CDR3 is 17 amino acids. The CDR3 protein is CASSFSGTGGPGTEAFF. The CDR3 DNA is TGTGCCAGCAGTTTCTCAGGTACAGGGGGCCCGGGGACTGAAGCTTTCTTT.

The V call is TRBV15, the J call TRBJ1-2; D unclear. The V gene lost 1 base and the J gene lost 8 bases, with 14 bases spanning the gap. The V gene's germline CDR1 is LNHNV and CDR2 YYDKDF (reference sequence). This CDR3 spans 14 amino acids. The CDR3 loop reads CATSRADGRGGYTF. CDR3 bases: TGTGCCACCAGCAGAGCCGACGGTCGGGGAGGCTACACCTTC.

The chain links TRBV7-9 to TRBJ2-7; D is unclear. The CDR3 covers 12 residues. The V end lost 2 bases, the J end lost 7 bases, and 9 bases lay between the germline ends. CDR1 is SEHNR and CDR2 is FQNEAQ in the germline V gene (reference sequence). DNA of the CDR3: TGTGCCAGCAGCTTAAGCATCCGGGAGCAGTACTTC. Its protein product is CASSLSIREQYF.

The chain links TRBV10-3 to TRBJ2-3; no reliable D call. The CDR3 sequence is 11 residues long. The germline V gene has CDR1 ENHRY and CDR2 SYGVKD. The germline V and J ends were trimmed by 10 bases and 5 bases, with 10 bases remaining between them. CDR3 coding DNA: TGTGCCACGACACGTGGAGATACGCAGTATTTT. Protein sequence: CATTRGDTQYF.

There are many counts of this clonotype. The chain's CDR3 is CASSLKYEQFF. CDR3 in DNA: TGCGCCAGCAGCTTGAAGTATGAGCAGTTCTTC. The genes are TRBV5-1 and TRBJ2-1; D is unclear. With 1 base removed from V and 8 bases from J, the gap between germline ends came to 4 bases. CDR3 length: 11 residues. Germline V lookup: CDR1 SGHRS, CDR2 YFSETQ.